This TCR beta chain stems from a study of technical replicates of blood from several donors. Germline V CDR1 and CDR2: KGHSH, LQKENI. V lost 3 bases to trimming and J lost 0 bases; unmatched junction nucleotides: 16. The length of the CDR3 is 20 residues. Here immunoSEQ multiplex PCR was the method, and the copy in TCRdb shows in-frame clones only, minus some. Of tens of thousands of clones listed, approximately 94% are singletons. This TCR was recovered from a human donor in good health. This chain connects TRBV18 to TRBJ1-2; 10 bases are a match to TRBD1. Sequencing input: T cells isolated from PBMCs. This CDR3 reads CASSPNQFRDRGETNYGYTF. The CDR3 DNA reads TGTGCCAGCTCACCCAACCAATTCCGGGACAGGGGAGAAACTAACTATGGCTACACCTTC.